Reported below is one T cell receptor beta chain. Original processing notes: Reference gene primer amplification gave estimated nucleated cell counts. TCRdb's table, derived via immunoSEQ multiplex PCR, lists solely in-frame clones and lacks some. The DNA was the basis for D and trimming; V, J and clone size are from that table. The table has about 250,000 clones, around 80% seen once. Germline-derived CDR1 and CDR2 are LNHDA and SQIVND (reference sequence). Trimming removed 5 bases from V and 7 bases from J; junction bases left unmatched: 5. The CDR3 has 13 amino acids. The sample belongs to a study of blood T cell repertoires in COVID-19. Across the whole study: Collection of acute and convalescent COVID-19 samples took place in the United States, Italy and Spain.

The rearrangement links TRBV19 to TRBJ1-5; 7 nucleotides align to TRBD1. The TCR comes from a man aged 35 to 55 with acute or convalescent COVID-19. The sequencing input was peripheral blood. The DNA for the CDR3 is TGTGCCAGTAGTGGACAGGCGAGGCAGCCCCAGCATTTT. Protein product: CASSGQARQPQHF.